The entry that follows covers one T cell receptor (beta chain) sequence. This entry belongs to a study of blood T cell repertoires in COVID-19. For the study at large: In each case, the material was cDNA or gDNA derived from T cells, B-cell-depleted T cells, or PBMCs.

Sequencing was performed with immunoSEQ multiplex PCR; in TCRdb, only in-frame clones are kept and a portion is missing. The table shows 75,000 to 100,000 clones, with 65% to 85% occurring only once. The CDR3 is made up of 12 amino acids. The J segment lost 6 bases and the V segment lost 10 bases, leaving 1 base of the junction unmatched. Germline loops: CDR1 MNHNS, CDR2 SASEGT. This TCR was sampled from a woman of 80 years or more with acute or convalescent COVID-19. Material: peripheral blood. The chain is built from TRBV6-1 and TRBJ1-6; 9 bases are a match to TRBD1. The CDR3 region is CAIQGANSPLHF. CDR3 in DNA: TGTGCCATACAGGGGGCTAATTCACCCCTCCACTTT.